This T cell receptor (beta chain) came from a study of T-cell memory formation after mild COVID-19. MiXCR was run by TCRdb on the 5' RACE reads, yielding one entry per CDR3 protein. Found here are about 130,000 distinct CDR3 sequences, about 15% of them singletons; the top ten hold 4.5% to 6.5%. The CDR3 is made up of 15 amino acids. Trimming took 0 bases from V and 0 from J, leaving 7 bases between them. Germline CDR1 and CDR2: KGHSH and LQKENI. Note on this clonotype: Its cognate antigen is unknown.

General study points: Clones contracting across day 15 to 85 had a balanced CD4/CD8 profile; later expanding clones leaned CD4+. Cross-reactive memory appears to have joined, as suggested by some responding clones showing up in pre-infection memory.

This receptor was obtained from a man between 18 and 35 years old who had mild COVID-19 (a few samples of this study predate the infection). Cell type and time point are not known. The specimen sequenced was PBMCs or a T cell subset sorted from them (not recorded which). The genes are TRBV18 and TRBJ2-3, with a tentative D call TRBD1 (5 bases). CDR3 DNA sequence: TGTGCCAGCTCACCACCTACAGGTAGCACAGATACGCAGTATTTT. It encodes CASSPPTGSTDTQYF.